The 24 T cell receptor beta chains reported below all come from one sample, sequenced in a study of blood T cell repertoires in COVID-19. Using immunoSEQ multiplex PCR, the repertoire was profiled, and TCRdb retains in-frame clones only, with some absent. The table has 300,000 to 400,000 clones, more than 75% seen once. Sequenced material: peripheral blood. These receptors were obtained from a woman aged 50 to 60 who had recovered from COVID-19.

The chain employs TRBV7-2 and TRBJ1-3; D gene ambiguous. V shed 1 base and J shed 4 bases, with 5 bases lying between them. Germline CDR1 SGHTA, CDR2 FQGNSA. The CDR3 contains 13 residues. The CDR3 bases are TGTGCCAGCAGCTTAGTTGAGGGAAACACCATATATTTT. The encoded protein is CASSLVEGNTIYF. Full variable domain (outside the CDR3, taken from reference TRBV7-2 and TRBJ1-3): GAGVSQSPSNKVTEKGKDVELRCDPISGHTALYWYRQSLGQGLEFLIYFQGNSAPDKSGLPSDRFSAERTGGSVSTLTIQRTQQEDSAVYLCASSLVEGNTIYFGEGSWLTVV.

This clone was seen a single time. CDR3 amino acids: CASSLNLGAGEAFF. In DNA, the CDR3 is TGTGCCAGCAGCTTGAATTTAGGGGCGGGGGAAGCTTTCTTT. The chain carries TRBV5-4 and TRBJ1-1; possible D gene TRBD1, 5 bases. Germline CDR1 SGHNT, CDR2 YYREEE (reference sequence). The length of the CDR3 is 14 residues. Trimming left V 1 base short and J 8 bases short, with 15 bases between. The whole variable domain, filled in from reference TRBV5-4 and TRBJ1-1, reads ETGVTQSPTHLIKTRGQQVTLRCSSQSGHNTVSWYQQALGQGPQFIFQYYREEENGRGNFPPRFSGLQFPNYSSELNVNALELDDSALYLCASSLNLGAGEAFFGQGTRLTVV.

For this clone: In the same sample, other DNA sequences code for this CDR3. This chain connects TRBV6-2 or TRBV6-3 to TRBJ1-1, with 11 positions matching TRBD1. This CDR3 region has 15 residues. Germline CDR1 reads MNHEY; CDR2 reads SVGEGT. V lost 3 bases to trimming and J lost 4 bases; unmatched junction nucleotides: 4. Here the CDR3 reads CASSYSGTGGTEAFF. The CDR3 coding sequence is TGTGCCAGCAGTTATTCCGGGACAGGGGGCACTGAAGCTTTCTTT.

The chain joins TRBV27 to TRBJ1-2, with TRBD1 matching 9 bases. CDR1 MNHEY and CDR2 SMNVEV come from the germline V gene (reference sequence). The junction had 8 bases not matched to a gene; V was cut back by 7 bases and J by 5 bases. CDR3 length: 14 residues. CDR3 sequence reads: CASKRTGAGYGYTF. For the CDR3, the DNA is TGTGCCAGCAAAAGGACAGGGGCGGGTTATGGCTACACCTTC.

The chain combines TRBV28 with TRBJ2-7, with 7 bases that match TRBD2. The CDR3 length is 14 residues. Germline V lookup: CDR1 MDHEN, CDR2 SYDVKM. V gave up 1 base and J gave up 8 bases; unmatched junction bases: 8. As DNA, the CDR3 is TGTGCCAGCAGTTTATCCGGGAGGAGCGAGAAGCAGTACTTC. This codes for CASSLSGRSEKQYF.

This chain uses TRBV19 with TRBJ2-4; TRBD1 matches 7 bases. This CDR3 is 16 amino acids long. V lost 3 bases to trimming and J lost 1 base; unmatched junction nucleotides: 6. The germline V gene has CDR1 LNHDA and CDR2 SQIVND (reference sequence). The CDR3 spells CASSMDTGEAKNIQYF. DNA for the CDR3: TGTGCCAGTAGTATGGACACAGGGGAGGCCAAAAACATTCAGTACTTC.

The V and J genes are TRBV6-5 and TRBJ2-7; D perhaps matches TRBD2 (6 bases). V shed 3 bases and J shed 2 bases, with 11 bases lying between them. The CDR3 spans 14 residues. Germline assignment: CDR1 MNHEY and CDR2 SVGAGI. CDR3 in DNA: TGTGCCAGCAGTTATGGGGGGAGAACCTACGAGCAGTACTTC. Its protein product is CASSYGGRTYEQYF.

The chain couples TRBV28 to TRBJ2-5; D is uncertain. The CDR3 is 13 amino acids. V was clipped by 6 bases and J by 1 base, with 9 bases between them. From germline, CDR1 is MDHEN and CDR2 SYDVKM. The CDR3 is CASSPPGQETQYF. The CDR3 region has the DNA TGTGCCAGCAGCCCCCCGGGCCAAGAGACCCAGTACTTC.

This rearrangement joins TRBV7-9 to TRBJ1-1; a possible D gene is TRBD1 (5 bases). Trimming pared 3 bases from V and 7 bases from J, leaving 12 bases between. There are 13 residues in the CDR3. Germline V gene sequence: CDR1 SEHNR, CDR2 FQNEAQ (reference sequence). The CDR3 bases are TGTGCCAGCAGCTTCGGGGGGTTCAGTGAAGCTTTCTTT. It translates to CASSFGGFSEAFF.

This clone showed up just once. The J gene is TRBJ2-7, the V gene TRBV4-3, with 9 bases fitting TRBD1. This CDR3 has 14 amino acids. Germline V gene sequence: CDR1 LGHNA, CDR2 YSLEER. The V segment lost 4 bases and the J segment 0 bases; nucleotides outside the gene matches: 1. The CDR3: CASSPDRGSYEQYF. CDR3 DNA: TGCGCCAGCAGCCCGGACAGGGGCTCCTACGAGCAGTACTTC.

CDR3: CASSLNTPLHF. The DNA for the CDR3 is TGTGCCAGCAGCTTAAATACACCCCTCCACTTT. J is TRBJ1-6 and V is TRBV11-2; D gene uncertain. CDR1 and CDR2 (germline): SGHAT, FQNNGV. The germline V and J ends were trimmed by 2 bases and 11 bases, with 4 bases remaining between them. CDR3 length equals 11 residues.

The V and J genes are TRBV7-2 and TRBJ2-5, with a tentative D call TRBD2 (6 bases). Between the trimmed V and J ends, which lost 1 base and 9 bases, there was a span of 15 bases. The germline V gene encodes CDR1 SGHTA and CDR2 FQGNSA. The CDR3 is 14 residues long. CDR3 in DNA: TGTGCCAGCAGCTTAGAGGGTCGGTGGGGGGCCCAGTACTTC. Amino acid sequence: CASSLEGRWGAQYF.

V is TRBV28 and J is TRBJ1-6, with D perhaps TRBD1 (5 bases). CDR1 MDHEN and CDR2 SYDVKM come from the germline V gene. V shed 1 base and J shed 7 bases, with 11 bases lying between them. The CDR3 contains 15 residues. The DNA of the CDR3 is TGTGCCAGCAGTTTATATATCCGGGGGAATTCACCCCTCCACTTT. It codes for CASSLYIRGNSPLHF.

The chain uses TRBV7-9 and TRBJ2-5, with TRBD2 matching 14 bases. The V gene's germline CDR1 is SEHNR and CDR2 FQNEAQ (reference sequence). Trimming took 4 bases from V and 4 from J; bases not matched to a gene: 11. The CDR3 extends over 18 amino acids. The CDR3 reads CASSSTMTSGRAGETQYF. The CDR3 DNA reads TGTGCCAGCAGCTCCACCATGACTAGCGGGAGGGCCGGAGAGACCCAGTACTTC.

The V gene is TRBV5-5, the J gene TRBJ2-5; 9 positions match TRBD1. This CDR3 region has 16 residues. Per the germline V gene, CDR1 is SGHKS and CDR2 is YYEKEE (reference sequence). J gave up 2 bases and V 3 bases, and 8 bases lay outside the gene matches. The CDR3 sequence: CASSWAGQGLQETQYF. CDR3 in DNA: TGTGCCAGCAGCTGGGCGGGACAGGGACTTCAAGAGACCCAGTACTTC.

The CDR3 nucleotides read TGCGCCAGCAGACCGGGACAGGGGGCCGAGACCCAGTACTTC. The encoded protein is CASRPGQGAETQYF. This rearrangement joins TRBV5-1 to TRBJ2-5; 12 bases align to TRBD1. Trimming removed 5 bases from V and 5 bases from J; junction bases left unmatched: 4. The germline CDR1 and CDR2 sequences are SGHRS and YFSETQ. The CDR3 is 14 amino acids.

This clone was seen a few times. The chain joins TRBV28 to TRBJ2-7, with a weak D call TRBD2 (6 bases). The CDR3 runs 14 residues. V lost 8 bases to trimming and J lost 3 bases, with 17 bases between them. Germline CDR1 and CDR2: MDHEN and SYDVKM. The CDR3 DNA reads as TGTGCCAGCGGTAAAGGAGGGGCCGGCTACGAGCAGTACTTC. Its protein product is CASGKGGAGYEQYF.

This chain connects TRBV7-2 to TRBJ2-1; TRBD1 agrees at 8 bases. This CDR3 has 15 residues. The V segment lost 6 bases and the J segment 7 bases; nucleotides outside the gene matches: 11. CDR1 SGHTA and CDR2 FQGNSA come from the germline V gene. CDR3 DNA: TGTGCCAGCAGTCCGGGATGGACAGGGAGGAATGAGCAGTTCTTC. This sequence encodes CASSPGWTGRNEQFF.

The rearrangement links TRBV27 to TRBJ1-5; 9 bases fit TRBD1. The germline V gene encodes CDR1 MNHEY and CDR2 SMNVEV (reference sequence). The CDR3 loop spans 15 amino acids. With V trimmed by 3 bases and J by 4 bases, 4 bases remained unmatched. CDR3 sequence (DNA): TGTGCCAGCAGTTTCGGACAGGGGCATAATCAGCCCCAGCATTTT. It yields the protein CASSFGQGHNQPQHF.

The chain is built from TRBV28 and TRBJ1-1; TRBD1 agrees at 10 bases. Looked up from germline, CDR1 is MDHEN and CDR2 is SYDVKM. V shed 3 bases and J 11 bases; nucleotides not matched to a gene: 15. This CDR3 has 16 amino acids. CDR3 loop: CASSLGGTGAVYGAFF. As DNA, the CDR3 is TGTGCCAGCAGTTTGGGCGGGACAGGGGCAGTTTACGGGGCTTTCTTT.

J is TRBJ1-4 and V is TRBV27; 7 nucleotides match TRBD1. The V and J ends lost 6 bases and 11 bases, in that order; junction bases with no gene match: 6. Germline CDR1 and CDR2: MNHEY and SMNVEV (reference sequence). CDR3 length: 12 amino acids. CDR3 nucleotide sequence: TGTGCCAGCAGATCGAGGGGGCGGAAACTGTTTTTT. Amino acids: CASRSRGRKLFF.

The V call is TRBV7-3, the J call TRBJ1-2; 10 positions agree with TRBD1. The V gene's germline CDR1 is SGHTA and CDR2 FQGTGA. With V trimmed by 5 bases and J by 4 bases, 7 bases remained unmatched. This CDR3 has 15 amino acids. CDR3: CASSIGTGEIYGYTF. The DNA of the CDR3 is TGTGCCAGCAGCATAGGGACAGGGGAAATCTATGGCTACACCTTC.

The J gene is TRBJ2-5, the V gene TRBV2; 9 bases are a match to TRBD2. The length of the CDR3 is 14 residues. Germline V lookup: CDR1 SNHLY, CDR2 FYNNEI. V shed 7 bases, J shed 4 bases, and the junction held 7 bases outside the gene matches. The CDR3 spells CASNSGGPRETQYF. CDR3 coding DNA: TGTGCCAGCAATAGCGGGGGACCCAGAGAGACCCAGTACTTC. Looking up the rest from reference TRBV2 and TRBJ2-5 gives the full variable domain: EPEVTQTPSHQVTQMGQEVILRCVPISNHLYFYWYRQILGQKVEFLVSFYNNEISEKSEIFDDQFSVERPDGSNFTLKIRSTKLEDSAMYFCASNSGGPRETQYFGPGTRLLVL.

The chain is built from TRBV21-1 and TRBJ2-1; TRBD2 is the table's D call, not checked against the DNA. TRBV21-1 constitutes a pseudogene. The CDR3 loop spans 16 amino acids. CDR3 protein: CASSKCKRGSYNEQFF. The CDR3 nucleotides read TGTGCCAGCAGCAAATGCAAGCGGGGCTCCTACAATGAGCAGTTCTTC.